The T cell receptor beta chain under discussion was sequenced for a study of blood T cell repertoires in COVID-19. Study context: Specimens from acute and convalescent COVID-19 originated in the United States, Italy and Spain.

V was shortened by 3 bases and J by 9 bases, with 12 bases between the two germline ends. The CDR3 sequence is 13 residues long. Per the germline V gene, CDR1 is SGHAT and CDR2 is FQDESV (reference sequence). Adults between roughly 18 and 100 years of age took part from 20 to 25 US areas. This clone has a single count. Methods used by the authors: Amplification from reference gene primers served as the basis for estimated nucleated cell counts. TCRdb keeps only in-frame clones here, not all; method: immunoSEQ multiplex PCR. V, J and clone size derive from that table, while D and trimming were established from the DNA sequence. The sample includes around 280,000 clones, nearly 90% of them seen just once.

The rearrangement uses TRBV11-1 and TRBJ2-1; tentative D call: TRBD2 (6 bases). Sequenced material: PBMCs or T cells enriched from blood (not recorded which). The clonotype was recovered from a young woman with acute COVID-19. CDR3 region: CASSLGRPGEQFF. In nucleotides, the CDR3 is TGTGCCAGCAGCTTGGGGAGGCCCGGTGAGCAGTTCTTC. The full variable domain, in which reference TRBV11-1 and TRBJ2-1 provide the parts outside the CDR3, is EAEVAQSPRYKITEKSQAVAFWCDPISGHATLYWYRQILGQGPELLVQFQDESVVDDSQLPKDRFSAERLKGVDSTLKIQPAELGDSAMYLCASSLGRPGEQFFGPGTRLTVL.